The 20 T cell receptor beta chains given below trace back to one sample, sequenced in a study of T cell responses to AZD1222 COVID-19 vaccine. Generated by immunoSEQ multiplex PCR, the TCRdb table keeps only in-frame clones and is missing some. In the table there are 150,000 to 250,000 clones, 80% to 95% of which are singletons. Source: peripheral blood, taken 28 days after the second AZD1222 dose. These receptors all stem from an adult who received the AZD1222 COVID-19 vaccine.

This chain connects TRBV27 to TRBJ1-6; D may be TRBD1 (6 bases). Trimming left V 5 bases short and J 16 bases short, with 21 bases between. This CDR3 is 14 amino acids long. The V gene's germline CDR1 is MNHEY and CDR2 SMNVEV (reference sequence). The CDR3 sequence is CASSLQQGRWLLHF. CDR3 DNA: TGTGCCAGCAGTCTACAACAGGGCAGGTGGCTACTCCACTTT.

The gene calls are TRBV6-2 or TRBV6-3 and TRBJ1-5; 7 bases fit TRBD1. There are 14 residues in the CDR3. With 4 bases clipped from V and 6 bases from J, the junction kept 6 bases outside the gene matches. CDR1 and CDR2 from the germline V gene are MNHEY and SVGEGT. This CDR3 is CASSFQQGFQPQHF. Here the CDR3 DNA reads TGTGCCAGCAGTTTCCAACAGGGGTTTCAGCCCCAGCATTTT.

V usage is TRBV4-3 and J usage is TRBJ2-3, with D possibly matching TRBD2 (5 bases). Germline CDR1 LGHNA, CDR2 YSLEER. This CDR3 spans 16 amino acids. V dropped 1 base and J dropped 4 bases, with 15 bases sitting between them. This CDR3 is CASSQAGPGVPDTQYF. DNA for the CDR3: TGCGCCAGCAGCCAAGCTGGGCCCGGGGTTCCAGATACGCAGTATTTT.

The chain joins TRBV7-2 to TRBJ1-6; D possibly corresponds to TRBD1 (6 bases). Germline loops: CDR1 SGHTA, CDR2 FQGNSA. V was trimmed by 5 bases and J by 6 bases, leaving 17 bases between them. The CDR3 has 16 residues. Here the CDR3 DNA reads TGTGCCAGCAGCACCAGGCAAACGGGGGCTAATTCACCCCTCCACTTT. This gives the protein CASSTRQTGANSPLHF.

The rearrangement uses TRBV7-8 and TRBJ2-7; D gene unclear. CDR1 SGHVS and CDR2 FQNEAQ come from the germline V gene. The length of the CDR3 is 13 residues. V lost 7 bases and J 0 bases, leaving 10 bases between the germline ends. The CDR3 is CASTGRSSYEQYF. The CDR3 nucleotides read TGTGCCAGCACAGGACGGTCCTCCTACGAGCAGTACTTC.

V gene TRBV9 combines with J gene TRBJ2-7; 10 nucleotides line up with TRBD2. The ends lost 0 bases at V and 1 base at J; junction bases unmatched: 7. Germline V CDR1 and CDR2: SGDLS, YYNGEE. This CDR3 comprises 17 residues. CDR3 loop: CASSVGGTSAYSYEQYF. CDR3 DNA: TGTGCCAGCAGCGTAGGAGGGACTAGCGCCTATTCCTACGAGCAGTACTTC.

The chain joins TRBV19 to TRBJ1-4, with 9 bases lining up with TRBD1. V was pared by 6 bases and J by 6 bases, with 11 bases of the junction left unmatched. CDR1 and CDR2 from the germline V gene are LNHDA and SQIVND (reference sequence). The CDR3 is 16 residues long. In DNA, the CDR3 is TGTGCCAGTAGACCGGGACAGGGATCTTTGTATGAAAAACTGTTTTTT. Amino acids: CASRPGQGSLYEKLFF.

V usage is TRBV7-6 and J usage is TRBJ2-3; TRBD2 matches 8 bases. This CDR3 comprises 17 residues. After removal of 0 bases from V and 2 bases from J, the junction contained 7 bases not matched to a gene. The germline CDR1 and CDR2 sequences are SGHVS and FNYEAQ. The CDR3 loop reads CASSLAYGGAATDTQYF. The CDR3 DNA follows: TGTGCCAGCAGCTTAGCGTACGGGGGGGCCGCCACAGATACGCAGTATTTT.

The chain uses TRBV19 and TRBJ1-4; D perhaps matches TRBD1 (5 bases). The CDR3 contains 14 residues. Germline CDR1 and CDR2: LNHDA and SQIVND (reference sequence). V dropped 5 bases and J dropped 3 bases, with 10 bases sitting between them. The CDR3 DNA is TGTGCCAGTAGTCCCAGGGACGCTAATGAAAAACTGTTTTTT. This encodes CASSPRDANEKLFF.

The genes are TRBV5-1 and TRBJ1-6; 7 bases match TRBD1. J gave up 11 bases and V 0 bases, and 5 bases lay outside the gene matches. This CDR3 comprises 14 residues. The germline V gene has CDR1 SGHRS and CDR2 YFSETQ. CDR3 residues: CASSLGQGETPLHF. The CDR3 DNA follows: TGCGCCAGCAGCTTGGGACAGGGAGAGACACCCCTCCACTTT.

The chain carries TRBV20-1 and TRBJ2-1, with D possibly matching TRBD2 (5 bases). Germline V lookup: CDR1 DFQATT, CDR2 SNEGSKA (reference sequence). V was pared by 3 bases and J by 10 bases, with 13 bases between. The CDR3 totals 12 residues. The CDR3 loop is CSASPQRYEQFF. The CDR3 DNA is TGCAGTGCTAGTCCCCAGCGGTACGAGCAGTTCTTC.

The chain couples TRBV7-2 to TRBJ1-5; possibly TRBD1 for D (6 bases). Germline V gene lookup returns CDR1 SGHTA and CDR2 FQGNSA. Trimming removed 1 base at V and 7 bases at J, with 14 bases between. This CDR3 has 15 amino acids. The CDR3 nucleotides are TGTGCCAGCAGCTTAGTGTCAGGGGTGTACCAGCCCCAGCATTTT. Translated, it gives CASSLVSGVYQPQHF.

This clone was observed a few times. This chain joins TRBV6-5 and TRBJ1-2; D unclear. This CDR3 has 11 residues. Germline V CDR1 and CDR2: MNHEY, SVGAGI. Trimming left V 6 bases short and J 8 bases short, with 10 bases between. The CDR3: CASRIGEGYTF. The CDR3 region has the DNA TGTGCCAGCAGGATAGGAGAGGGCTACACCTTC.

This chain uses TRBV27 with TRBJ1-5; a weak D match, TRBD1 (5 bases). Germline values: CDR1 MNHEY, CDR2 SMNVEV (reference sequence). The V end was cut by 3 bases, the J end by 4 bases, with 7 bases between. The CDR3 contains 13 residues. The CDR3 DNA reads TGTGCCAGCAGTTTGGGGGAGAATCAGCCCCAGCATTTT. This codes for CASSLGENQPQHF.

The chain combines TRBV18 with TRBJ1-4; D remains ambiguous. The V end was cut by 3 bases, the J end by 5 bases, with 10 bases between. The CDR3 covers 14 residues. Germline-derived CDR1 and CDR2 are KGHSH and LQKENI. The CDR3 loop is CASSPSRENEKLFF. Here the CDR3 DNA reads TGTGCCAGCTCACCGTCTAGGGAAAATGAAAAACTGTTTTTT.

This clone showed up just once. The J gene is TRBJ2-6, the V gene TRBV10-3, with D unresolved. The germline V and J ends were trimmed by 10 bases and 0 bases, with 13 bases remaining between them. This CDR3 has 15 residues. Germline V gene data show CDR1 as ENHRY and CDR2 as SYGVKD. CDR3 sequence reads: CATATVPSGANVLTF. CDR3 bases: TGTGCCACCGCGACGGTGCCCTCTGGGGCCAACGTCCTGACTTTC.

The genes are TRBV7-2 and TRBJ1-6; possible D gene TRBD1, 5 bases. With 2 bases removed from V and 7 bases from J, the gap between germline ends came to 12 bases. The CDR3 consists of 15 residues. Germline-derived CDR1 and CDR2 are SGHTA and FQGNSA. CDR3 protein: CASSLLRQGNSPLHF. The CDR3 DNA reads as TGTGCCAGCAGCTTACTCAGGCAGGGAAATTCACCCCTCCACTTT.

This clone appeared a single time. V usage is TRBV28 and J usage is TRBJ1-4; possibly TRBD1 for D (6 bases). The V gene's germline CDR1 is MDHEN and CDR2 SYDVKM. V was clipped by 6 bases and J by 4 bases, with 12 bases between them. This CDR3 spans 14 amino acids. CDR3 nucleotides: TGTGCCAGCAGCCCGGACAGCCTTAATGAAAAACTGTTTTTT. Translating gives CASSPDSLNEKLFF.

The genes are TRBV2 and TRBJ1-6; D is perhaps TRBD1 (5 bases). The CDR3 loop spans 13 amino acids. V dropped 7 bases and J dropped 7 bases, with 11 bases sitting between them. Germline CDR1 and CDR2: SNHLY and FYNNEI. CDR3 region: CASTARGNSPLHF. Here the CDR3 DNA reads TGTGCCAGCACCGCGCGGGGGAATTCACCCCTCCACTTT. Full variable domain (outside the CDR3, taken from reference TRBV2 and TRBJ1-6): EPEVTQTPSHQVTQMGQEVILRCVPISNHLYFYWYRQILGQKVEFLVSFYNNEISEKSEIFDDQFSVERPDGSNFTLKIRSTKLEDSAMYFCASTARGNSPLHFGNGTRLTVT.

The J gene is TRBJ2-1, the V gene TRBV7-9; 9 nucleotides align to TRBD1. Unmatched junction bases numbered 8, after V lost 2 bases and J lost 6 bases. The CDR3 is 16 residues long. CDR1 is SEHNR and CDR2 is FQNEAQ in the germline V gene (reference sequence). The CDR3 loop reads CASSLSRDRVFNEQFF. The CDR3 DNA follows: TGTGCCAGCAGCTTATCCCGGGACAGGGTTTTCAATGAGCAGTTCTTC.